This is a list of T cell receptor beta chains from one sample in a study of T-cell reconstitution after alpha-beta-depleted transplantation in children. TCRdb called the PCR reads again in MiXCR, with one record for every CDR3 protein. Altogether approximately 110,000 distinct CDR3 sequences are present, 20% to 25% being singletons, with the ten largest covering roughly a tenth. This material consisted of PBMCs, mostly from graft donor cells, taken 180 days after TCRalphabeta/CD19-depleted stem cell transplant. The origin of the receptors is a male patient aged 2 to 9 who had a stem cell transplant for chronic granulomatous disease, so the T cells may come from the graft donor. The CDR3 runs from the conserved cysteine through the conserved F or W. D genes are given only for firm matches. Expanded clones get a size class; other rows say once, few or many, or leave the size out.

v_call: TRBV20-1; clone_size: NA; j_call: TRBJ1-2; d_call: NA; cdr3_aa: CSARDKGIEGYTF; cdr3_nt: TGCAGTGCTAGAGATAAAGGGATAGAGGGCTACACCTTC
v_call: TRBV28; clone_size: NA; j_call: TRBJ2-2; d_call: NA; cdr3_aa: CASSLSWVGNTGELFF; cdr3_nt: TGTGCCAGCAGTTTATCCTGGGTAGGGAACACCGGGGAGCTGTTTTTT
v_call: TRBV7-3; clone_size: NA; j_call: TRBJ2-1; d_call: TRBD2; cdr3_aa: CASSLNGLAEQFF; cdr3_nt: TGTGCCAGCAGCTTAAATGGACTAGCGGAGCAGTTCTTC
v_call: TRBV27; clone_size: few; j_call: TRBJ2-3; d_call: NA; cdr3_aa: CASSIIAPPTDTQYF; cdr3_nt: TGTGCCAGCAGTATCATAGCACCCCCCACAGATACGCAGTATTTT
v_call: TRBV25-1; clone_size: NA; j_call: TRBJ1-6; d_call: TRBD1; cdr3_aa: CASSVHRGGSYNSPLHF; cdr3_nt: TGTGCCAGCAGTGTTCACAGGGGCGGCTCCTATAATTCACCCCTCCACTTT
v_call: TRBV29-1; clone_size: many; j_call: TRBJ2-7; d_call: NA; cdr3_aa: CSGRGLSYEQYF; cdr3_nt: TGCAGCGGGCGAGGCCTCTCCTACGAGCAGTACTTC
v_call: TRBV7-6; clone_size: NA; j_call: TRBJ2-2; d_call: TRBD2; cdr3_aa: CASSLASLAGGELFF; cdr3_nt: TGTGCCAGCAGCTTAGCGTCACTAGCGGGCGGGGAGCTGTTTTTT
v_call: TRBV30; clone_size: NA; j_call: TRBJ2-2; d_call: TRBD1; cdr3_aa: CACALGTGGLDGELFF; cdr3_nt: TGTGCCTGTGCGCTCGGGACAGGGGGCCTGGACGGGGAGCTGTTTTTT
v_call: TRBV7-9; clone_size: many; j_call: TRBJ2-5; d_call: NA; cdr3_aa: CASSTQGVETQYF; cdr3_nt: TGTGCCAGCAGCACACAGGGAGTCGAGACCCAGTACTTC
v_call: TRBV2; clone_size: many; j_call: TRBJ2-1; d_call: NA; cdr3_aa: CASSDAGTVPYNEQFF; cdr3_nt: TGTGCCAGCAGTGACGCCGGGACGGTCCCCTACAATGAGCAGTTCTTC
v_call: TRBV15; clone_size: many; j_call: TRBJ2-7; d_call: NA; cdr3_aa: CATSRVGPGEQYF; cdr3_nt: TGTGCCACCAGCAGAGTTGGCCCGGGAGAGCAGTACTTC
v_call: TRBV15; clone_size: NA; j_call: TRBJ2-1; d_call: TRBD2; cdr3_aa: CATSALAVPTEQFF; cdr3_nt: TGTGCCACCAGCGCGCTAGCGGTCCCCACTGAGCAGTTCTTC
v_call: TRBV2; clone_size: few; j_call: TRBJ2-4; d_call: NA; cdr3_aa: CASSEDRQYF; cdr3_nt: TGTGCCAGCAGTGAAGACAGACAGTACTTC
v_call: TRBV7-9; clone_size: NA; j_call: TRBJ1-6; d_call: NA; cdr3_aa: CASSALASPLHF; cdr3_nt: TGTGCCAGCAGCGCCTTGGCTTCACCCCTCCACTTT